This T cell receptor (beta chain) comes out of a study of blood T cell repertoires in COVID-19. Study-wide context: The United States, Italy and Spain were the sources of the acute and convalescent COVID-19 samples. Sources were T cells, B-cell-depleted T cells, or PBMCs; the material itself was cDNA or gDNA.

Assay: immunoSEQ multiplex PCR; the TCRdb copy retains only in-frame clones and omits some. The table includes some 150,000 clones, about four fifths detected once. This CDR3 contains 13 residues. V lost 2 bases and J 9 bases, leaving 8 bases between the germline ends. The germline CDR1 and CDR2 sequences are MNHEY and SVGEGT. V usage is TRBV6-2 or TRBV6-3 and J usage is TRBJ1-6; tentatively, D is TRBD1 (6 bases). Sequenced input: peripheral blood. The source is a woman aged 55-70 years with active or convalescent COVID-19. The CDR3 sequence: CASSYVRGSPLHF. CDR3 nucleotide sequence: TGTGCCAGCAGTTACGTCAGGGGTTCACCCCTCCACTTT.